Below are 18 T cell receptor beta chains sequenced from a single sample in a study of PD-L1 blockade in urothelial cancer. Generated by immunoSEQ multiplex PCR, the TCRdb table keeps only in-frame clones and is missing some. The data show approximately 110,000 clones, under 85% seen once. The sample in question was PBMCs, obtained around atezolizumab (anti-PD-L1) treatment. The receptors were sampled from a man in his forties or fifties with urothelial cancer.

The V call is TRBV28, the J call TRBJ2-2; 7 bases are a match to TRBD1. V dropped 5 bases and J dropped 8; count of bases not matched to a gene: 5. There are 13 residues in the CDR3. Germline values: CDR1 MDHEN, CDR2 SYDVKM. This chain's CDR3 is CASSRDRDGELFF. The CDR3 DNA is TGTGCCAGCAGTCGAGACAGGGATGGGGAGCTGTTTTTT.

V is TRBV19 and J is TRBJ2-7, with TRBD1 as a possible D gene (6 bases). This CDR3 has 13 residues. Germline lookup yields CDR1 LNHDA and CDR2 SQIVND (reference sequence). V lost 5 bases to trimming and J lost 0 bases, with 8 bases between them. In nucleotides, the CDR3 is TGTGCCAGTAGTCGACAGGTCTCCTACGAGCAGTACTTC. It codes for CASSRQVSYEQYF.

The V and J genes are TRBV5-1 and TRBJ2-3; tentative D call: TRBD1 (5 bases). The V gene lost 0 bases and the J gene lost 1 base, with 9 bases spanning the gap. The CDR3 totals 15 residues. CDR1 and CDR2 (germline): SGHRS, YFSETQ. The CDR3 DNA is TGCGCCAGCAGCTTGGGGCAGGGCGGCACAGATACGCAGTATTTT. Translated, it gives CASSLGQGGTDTQYF.

The chain is built from TRBV5-1 and TRBJ2-6; TRBD1 matches 8 bases. Looked up from germline, CDR1 is SGHRS and CDR2 is YFSETQ. This CDR3 has 16 residues. With 4 bases clipped from V and 0 bases from J, the junction kept 3 bases outside the gene matches. The CDR3, as DNA: TGCGCCAGCAGCCCAGGACAGGGCTCTGGGGCCAACGTCCTGACTTTC. It encodes CASSPGQGSGANVLTF.

This clone occurred once. This chain connects TRBV4-1 to TRBJ1-1, with 10 positions matching TRBD1. The CDR3 has 17 residues. Trimming cost V 3 bases and J 0 bases; bases outside gene matches: 7. Germline CDR1 MGHRA, CDR2 YSYEKL. The CDR3 nucleotides are TGCGCCAGCAGCCAGGCCGGGACAGGGGCAGTGAACACTGAAGCTTTCTTT. This encodes CASSQAGTGAVNTEAFF.

This clone was counted only a few times. This chain connects TRBV5-1 to TRBJ1-1; D might be TRBD1 (6 bases). In germline, CDR1 is SGHRS, CDR2 YFSETQ. The CDR3 is 15 residues long. The V end was cut by 0 bases, the J end by 0 bases, with 9 bases between. CDR3 DNA: TGCGCCAGCAGCTTGGGCGGACAGCTGAACACTGAAGCTTTCTTT. It is translated as CASSLGGQLNTEAFF.

V and J are TRBV5-1 and TRBJ2-7; 9 positions match TRBD1. Germline V gene data show CDR1 as SGHRS and CDR2 as YFSETQ. Unmatched junction bases numbered 8, after V lost 3 bases and J lost 4 bases. The CDR3 runs 15 residues. CDR3 protein: CASSSPRTGVYEQYF. CDR3 DNA: TGCGCCAGCAGCTCCCCGAGGACAGGGGTATACGAGCAGTACTTC. The full variable domain, its missing parts supplied by reference TRBV5-1 and TRBJ2-7, is KAGVTQTPRYLIKTRGQQVTLSCSPISGHRSVSWYQQTPGQGLQFLFEYFSETQRNKGNFPGRFSGRQFSNSRSEMNVSTLELGDSALYLCASSSPRTGVYEQYFGPGTRLTVT.

This clone was seen a single time. The chain has TRBV19 and TRBJ2-7; tentatively, D is TRBD1 (6 bases). Germline V lookup: CDR1 LNHDA, CDR2 SQIVND (reference sequence). The CDR3 extends over 14 amino acids. V dropped 4 bases and J dropped 2 bases, with 12 bases sitting between them. CDR3 sequence (DNA): TGTGCCAGTAGTACGATGACAGGAGCCTACGAGCAGTACTTC. Translating it yields CASSTMTGAYEQYF.

V gene TRBV25-1 combines with J gene TRBJ2-5; no reliable D call. The V end lost 3 bases, the J end lost 0 bases, and 8 bases lay between the germline ends. In germline, CDR1 is MGHDK, CDR2 SYGVNS. This CDR3 is 14 amino acids long. CDR3 sequence: CASSEYRDQETQYF. The CDR3 nucleotides are TGTGCCAGCAGTGAGTACAGAGACCAAGAGACCCAGTACTTC. Complete variable domain (other parts from reference TRBV25-1 and TRBJ2-5): EADIYQTPRYLVIGTGKKITLECSQTMGHDKMYWYQQDPGMELHLIHYSYGVNSTEKGDLSSESTVSRIRTEHFPLTLESARPSHTSQYLCASSEYRDQETQYFGPGTRLLVL.

V usage is TRBV2 and J usage is TRBJ2-7, with 10 bases fitting TRBD2. Per the germline V gene, CDR1 is SNHLY and CDR2 is FYNNEI. The CDR3 is made up of 15 amino acids. The ends lost 6 bases at V and 2 bases at J; junction bases unmatched: 7. The CDR3 nucleotides are TGTGCCAGCAGCCAAACTAGCGGGAACACCTACGAGCAGTACTTC. Amino acid sequence: CASSQTSGNTYEQYF.

This sequence joins TRBV2 and TRBJ2-3; 12 bases are a match to TRBD2. The CDR3 contains 15 residues. From germline, CDR1 is SNHLY and CDR2 FYNNEI. J was trimmed by 5 bases and V by 6 bases; bases with no gene match: 6. The CDR3 nucleotides are TGTGCCAGCAGACGACTAGCGGGGGAGGTAGATACGCAGTATTTT. Translation gives CASRRLAGEVDTQYF. Looking up the rest from reference TRBV2 and TRBJ2-3 gives the full variable domain: EPEVTQTPSHQVTQMGQEVILRCVPISNHLYFYWYRQILGQKVEFLVSFYNNEISEKSEIFDDQFSVERPDGSNFTLKIRSTKLEDSAMYFCASRRLAGEVDTQYFGPGTRLTVL.

This clone has only one observation. This chain joins TRBV9 and TRBJ1-4; D possibly corresponds to TRBD1 (6 bases). Germline V gene data show CDR1 as SGDLS and CDR2 as YYNGEE. CDR3 length: 16 amino acids. V lost 0 bases to trimming and J lost 2 bases, with 11 bases between them. The DNA of the CDR3 is TGTGCCAGCAGCGTAGGGGTGGGGGCCACTAATGAAAAACTGTTTTTT. Translated, it gives CASSVGVGATNEKLFF.

The V call is TRBV28, the J call TRBJ1-1; D perhaps matches TRBD1 (6 bases). Looked up from germline, CDR1 is MDHEN and CDR2 is SYDVKM. V shed 3 bases and J shed 1 base, with 9 bases lying between them. There are 14 residues in the CDR3. CDR3 bases: TGTGCCAGCAGTTTTCAGGGGAAGAACACTGAAGCTTTCTTT. It codes for CASSFQGKNTEAFF.

This sequence joins TRBV28 and TRBJ2-7; 7 bases agree with TRBD2. CDR1 and CDR2 (germline): MDHEN, SYDVKM. J gave up 5 bases and V 2 bases, and 6 bases lay outside the gene matches. This CDR3 is built from 14 residues. In DNA form, the CDR3 reads TGTGCCAGCAGTTTAGGGGGAGGGCCGGACGAGCAGTACTTC. Translating gives CASSLGGGPDEQYF.

V gene TRBV19 combines with J gene TRBJ1-5; 9 positions agree with TRBD1. This CDR3 spans 16 amino acids. The germline gives CDR1 LNHDA, CDR2 SQIVND (reference sequence). With V trimmed by 5 bases and J by 4 bases, 9 bases remained unmatched. In DNA, the CDR3 is TGTGCCAGTAGTCCCGGACAGGGGCCCCCTAATCAGCCCCAGCATTTT. The encoded protein is CASSPGQGPPNQPQHF.

The chain links TRBV27 to TRBJ1-5; possible D gene TRBD1, 6 bases. Per germline, CDR1 MNHEY and CDR2 SMNVEV (reference sequence). The CDR3 is 14 amino acids. The ends were cut back, 3 bases at V and 7 bases at J, with 13 bases in the middle. Written as DNA, the CDR3 is TGTGCCAGCAGTTTGGCGGGGGGCGGGCAGCCCCAGCATTTT. Protein product: CASSLAGGGQPQHF.

The V and J genes are TRBV19 and TRBJ2-2, with D possibly being TRBD2 (5 bases). The CDR3 contains 16 residues. Per germline, CDR1 LNHDA and CDR2 SQIVND (reference sequence). The germline V and J ends were trimmed by 1 base and 6 bases, with 15 bases remaining between them. The CDR3 reads CASSIAVAFPAGELFF. The CDR3 DNA sequence: TGTGCCAGTAGTATAGCCGTAGCGTTCCCGGCCGGGGAGCTGTTTTTT.

This chain uses TRBV4-1 with TRBJ2-5, with 9 bases that match TRBD1. The CDR3 has 15 amino acids. The germline CDR1 and CDR2 sequences are MGHRA and YSYEKL. J lost 2 bases, V lost 0 bases, and 1 base had no gene match. This chain's CDR3 is CASSQDGTGQETQYF. DNA for the CDR3: TGCGCCAGCAGCCAAGATGGGACAGGGCAAGAGACCCAGTACTTC.